The 10 T cell receptor beta chains below come from one sample, sequenced in a study of cytomegalovirus exposure and HLA in healthy donors. Primers: 60 Vbeta forward and 13 Jbeta reverse. Assay used: immunoSEQ multiplex PCR; TCRdb lists only in-frame clones, some missing. This sample yields some 65,000 clones, of which around 68% are seen a single time; roughly 9.8% belongs to the top ten. The sample comprised PBMCs. The origin of the receptors is a woman in her 30s in good health and CMV-seronegative.

Concerning this clone itself: The same CDR3 is also encoded by other DNA sequences in this sample. CDR3 nucleotide sequence: TGTGCCTGGAGTGTAAGGGGTGGCTACACCTTC. It specifies CAWSVRGGYTF. The rearrangement links TRBV30 to TRBJ1-2; D perhaps matches TRBD1 (5 bases). This CDR3 is built from 11 residues. Per germline, CDR1 GTSNPN and CDR2 SVGIG (reference sequence). Trimming removed 0 bases at V and 7 bases at J, with 6 bases between.

This clone was counted between two and nine times. V gene TRBV7-9 combines with J gene TRBJ1-2; D unclear. Trimming stripped 3 bases from V and 3 bases from J, with 14 bases between. The CDR3 length is 15 residues. Germline V gene lookup returns CDR1 SEHNR and CDR2 FQNEAQ (reference sequence). CDR3 DNA sequence: TGTGCCAGCAGCTTTGACACCTACGGGGACTATGGCTACACCTTC. This encodes CASSFDTYGDYGYTF.

The chain has TRBV7-9 and TRBJ1-2, with 12 bases lining up with TRBD1. With V trimmed by 4 bases and J by 3 bases, 3 bases remained unmatched. The CDR3 contains 15 residues. In germline, CDR1 is SEHNR, CDR2 FQNEAQ (reference sequence). The CDR3 loop reads CASSSGTGGYYGYTF. The CDR3 DNA is TGTGCCAGCAGCTCCGGGACAGGGGGCTACTATGGCTACACCTTC.

This rearrangement joins TRBV9 to TRBJ2-3; a possible D gene is TRBD2 (5 bases). V lost 6 bases to trimming and J lost 5 bases, with 10 bases between them. CDR1 is SGDLS, CDR2 YYNGEE, per germline. The CDR3 contains 12 residues. Here the CDR3 DNA reads TGTGCCAGCAAAGGGAGCGGAGATACGCAGTATTTT. It specifies CASKGSGDTQYF.

The chain has TRBV6-1 and TRBJ1-6; 8 nucleotides agree with TRBD1. The germline CDR1 and CDR2 sequences are MNHNS and SASEGT. The J segment lost 6 bases and the V segment lost 3 bases, leaving 10 bases of the junction unmatched. The CDR3 runs 17 residues. The CDR3 is CASSDPPGQVINSPLHF. The CDR3 region has the DNA TGTGCCAGCAGTGACCCGCCGGGACAGGTGATTAATTCACCCCTCCACTTT.

As concerns this clone: Germline is not matched at one junction end, which may reflect a read error. The chain couples TRBV7-3 to TRBJ1-1, with TRBD1 matching over 12 bases. Germline CDR1 reads SGHTA; CDR2 reads FQGTGA. CDR3 length: 15 residues. The CDR3 DNA follows: TGTGCCAGCAGCTTTCTCCCGGGACAGGGGGCTGAGGCTTTCTTT. It codes for CASSFLPGQGAEAFF.

In DNA, the CDR3 is TGCAGCGTTGAAGCGCTGAGGGACAGGGAGACCCAGTACTTC. Translating it yields CSVEALRDRETQYF. The rearrangement joins TRBV29-1 to TRBJ2-5; TRBD1 aligns across 8 bases. Per germline, CDR1 SQVTM and CDR2 ANQGSEA. The CDR3 contains 14 residues. V dropped 1 base and J dropped 5; count of bases not matched to a gene: 6.

This chain connects TRBV28 to TRBJ1-5, with D possibly being TRBD1 (6 bases). Per germline, CDR1 MDHEN and CDR2 SYDVKM. CDR3 length equals 17 residues. Trimming pared 7 bases from V and 0 bases from J, leaving 19 bases between. The CDR3 sequence is CASNTQGTLYSNQPQHF. CDR3 nucleotide sequence: TGTGCCAGCAACACCCAGGGGACGCTTTATAGCAATCAGCCCCAGCATTTT. Supplemented by reference TRBV28 and TRBJ1-5, the full variable domain reads DVKVTQSSRYLVKRTGEKVFLECVQDMDHENMFWYRQDPGLGLRLIYFSYDVKMKEKGDIPEGYSVSREKKERFSLILESASTNQTSMYLCASNTQGTLYSNQPQHFGDGTRLSIL.

The chain joins TRBV7-3 to TRBJ2-1, with D unclear. Germline V gives CDR1 SGHTA, CDR2 FQGTGA. V shed 1 base and J shed 2 bases, with 9 bases lying between them. CDR3 length equals 15 residues. CDR3 protein: CASSLISAAYNEQFF. The CDR3 bases are TGTGCCAGCAGCTTAATCAGCGCGGCCTACAATGAGCAGTTCTTC.

The J gene is TRBJ1-5, the V gene TRBV18; 9 nucleotides agree with TRBD1. Germline values: CDR1 KGHSH, CDR2 LQKENI. Trimming took 2 bases from V and 7 from J; bases not matched to a gene: 0. This CDR3 comprises 13 residues. In DNA form, the CDR3 reads TGTGCCAGCTCACCAGGGACAGGGCAGCCCCAGCATTTT. Translation: CASSPGTGQPQHF.